This T cell receptor (beta chain) is from a study of identical twins. One entry per CDR3 protein, called by TCRdb with MiXCR from the 5' RACE reads. The sample lists 600,000 to 800,000 distinct CDR3 sequences, 21% occurring once. Trimming cost V 5 bases and J 7 bases; bases outside gene matches: 12. The CDR3 has 15 amino acids. These sequences were also reported in another study, on T cells expressing NK-cell markers. This second study notes: In several experiments, sorting was restricted to alpha-beta TCR T cells by an anti-gamma-delta TCR antibody.

The chain uses TRBV12-3 or TRBV12-4 and TRBJ2-7; 9 nucleotides match TRBD2. This receptor was identified in a woman aged 18-29 years in good health. The specimen was PBMCs. The CDR3 DNA reads TGTGCCAGCAGTCCCTTGGCGGGAGGGTTCGGGGAGCAGTACTTC. This encodes CASSPLAGGFGEQYF.